The T cell receptor beta chain under discussion was sequenced for a study of technical replicates of blood from several donors. Only in-frame clones appear in the TCRdb table, and some are missing; sequencing was by immunoSEQ multiplex PCR. The repertoire consists of 60,000 to 85,000 clones, with around 97% occurring once and the leading ten covering 0.21%. Germline V CDR1 and CDR2: SGHAT, FQNNGV. J lost 4 bases, V lost 5 bases, and 4 bases had no gene match. This CDR3 has 13 residues. V is TRBV11-2 and J is TRBJ2-7, with 8 bases that match TRBD1. Sequenced material: T cells isolated from PBMCs. This clonotype was sampled from a human donor in good health. As DNA, the CDR3 is TGTGCCAGCAGCCTACGACAGGGGTACGAGCAGTACTTC. This codes for CASSLRQGYEQYF.